The 28 T cell receptor beta chains below all came from one sample that was sequenced in a study of patients and donors after allogeneic stem cell transplantation. Each CDR3 protein gets one entry after TCRdb re-called the RT-PCR reads with MiXCR. The table has 900,000 to 1,000,000 distinct CDR3 sequences, about a sixth seen once; the top ten hold under 6.5%. The source material was blood, either unsorted or a sorted T cell fraction (not recorded which). The source of these receptors is a human donor who was either an allogeneic HSCT recipient or a stem cell or donor lymphocyte infusion donor (not recorded which). It is not recorded whose cells these are; they may come from a transplant donor.

The rearrangement uses TRBV5-1 and TRBJ2-7; TRBD2 aligns across 11 bases. The CDR3 length is 17 residues. After removal of 7 bases from V and 2 bases from J, the junction contained 14 bases not matched to a gene. The germline V gene encodes CDR1 SGHRS and CDR2 YFSETQ. CDR3 residues: CASATLAGGPSTYEQYF. Here the CDR3 DNA reads TGCGCCAGCGCAACTTTAGCGGGAGGGCCTAGTACCTACGAGCAGTACTTC.

The gene calls are TRBV12-3 or TRBV12-4 and TRBJ2-3; D gene uncertain. The ends were cut back, 0 bases at V and 8 bases at J, with 9 bases in the middle. The CDR3 covers 13 residues. The CDR3 DNA sequence: TGTGCCAGCAGTTTAGCGACGGGTATTACGCAGTATTTT. It translates to CASSLATGITQYF.

This clonotype was seen a few times. The V call is TRBV5-1, the J call TRBJ2-3, with D possibly called TRBD1 or TRBD2 (5 bases each). The germline gives CDR1 SGHRS, CDR2 YFSETQ. The V end was cut by 0 bases, the J end by 2 bases, with 16 bases between. The CDR3 consists of 17 residues. CDR3 in DNA: TGCGCCAGCAGCTTGGAACGGGGACCCGGGCCCACAGATACGCAGTATTTT. It is translated as CASSLERGPGPTDTQYF.

V gene TRBV7-9 combines with J gene TRBJ2-5, with D perhaps matching TRBD2 (6 bases). The CDR3 has 15 amino acids. Trimming took 2 bases from V and 5 from J, leaving 15 bases between them. CDR1 and CDR2 (germline): SEHNR, FQNEAQ (reference sequence). CDR3 protein: CASSLSGLMGETQYF. CDR3 sequence (DNA): TGTGCCAGCAGCTTATCAGGACTAATGGGGGAGACCCAGTACTTC.

The chain links TRBV4-3 to TRBJ1-1; D not resolved. Looked up from germline, CDR1 is LGHNA and CDR2 is YSLEER. The CDR3 has 14 amino acids. V dropped 1 base and J dropped 3 bases, with 9 bases sitting between them. The CDR3 nucleotides read TGCGCCAGCAGCCAAGCCACGAGGGACACTGAAGCTTTCTTT. Translated: CASSQATRDTEAFF.

This clonotype appeared a few times. This sequence joins TRBV4-3 and TRBJ1-1; possible D gene TRBD1, 6 bases. In germline, CDR1 is LGHNA, CDR2 YSLEER. The CDR3 has 16 residues. V gave up 1 base and J gave up 0 bases, with 12 bases separating them. The CDR3 region has the DNA TGCGCCAGCAGCCAAGGACTCGGGACAATGAACACTGAAGCTTTCTTT. Translation gives CASSQGLGTMNTEAFF.

A few counts support this clonotype. This sequence may be a read error, since a much larger clone differs from it by one base. The rearrangement uses TRBV20-1 and TRBJ1-1; D ambiguous. Deletions cut 4 bases from V and 1 base from J, with 4 bases between. Germline V CDR1 and CDR2: DFQATT, SNEGSKA (reference sequence). This CDR3 region has 11 residues. CDR3 region: CSAIKNTEAFF. For the CDR3, the DNA is TGCAGTGCTATAAAGAACACTGAAGCTTTCTTT.

The chain has TRBV5-1 and TRBJ1-4; no definite D call. This CDR3 is built from 16 residues. The ends were cut back, 2 bases at V and 0 bases at J, with 11 bases in the middle. Germline CDR1 SGHRS, CDR2 YFSETQ. DNA for the CDR3: TGCGCCAGCAGCTTTAGAAGCCCGGCAACTAATGAAAAACTGTTTTTT. As protein: CASSFRSPATNEKLFF. Variable domain in full (rest from reference TRBV5-1 and TRBJ1-4): KAGVTQTPRYLIKTRGQQVTLSCSPISGHRSVSWYQQTPGQGLQFLFEYFSETQRNKGNFPGRFSGRQFSNSRSEMNVSTLELGDSALYLCASSFRSPATNEKLFFGSGTQLSVL.

In the case of this clonotype: The germline gene is not matched at one end of the junction; a read error may be the cause. The chain uses TRBV7-9 and TRBJ1-2, with 8 bases that match TRBD1. The germline V gene encodes CDR1 SEHNR and CDR2 FQNEAQ (reference sequence). The CDR3 consists of 14 residues. In nucleotides, the CDR3 is TGTGCCTGCAGCTTGGCAGGGGGCAACTATGGCTACACCTTC. Amino acids: CACSLAGGNYGYTF.

The chain links TRBV6-2 or TRBV6-3 to TRBJ1-5, with no clear D. V was shortened by 8 bases and J by 6 bases, with 14 bases between the two germline ends. Germline V gene data show CDR1 as MNHEY and CDR2 as SVGEGT. The CDR3 runs to 13 residues. CDR3 amino acids: CASGVWAGQPQHF. The DNA of the CDR3 is TGTGCCAGCGGGGTGTGGGCGGGTCAGCCCCAGCATTTT.

In its sample, this clonotype was seen a few times. V and J are TRBV12-3 or TRBV12-4 and TRBJ1-1; no definite D call. CDR3 length equals 13 residues. Deletions cut 1 base from V and 13 bases from J, with 16 bases between. CDR3: CASSLGMSAGGFF. CDR3 coding DNA: TGTGCCAGCAGTTTAGGGATGTCCGCCGGAGGTTTCTTT.

The rearrangement links TRBV6-2 or TRBV6-3 to TRBJ2-6, with D possibly matching TRBD1 (5 bases). V lost 7 bases and J lost 2, with 15 bases in between. The CDR3 totals 16 residues. From germline, CDR1 is MNHEY and CDR2 SVGEGT. CDR3 sequence: CASKPGHPTGANVLTF. As DNA, the CDR3 is TGTGCCAGCAAACCTGGACACCCGACTGGGGCCAACGTCCTGACTTTC.

This clonotype was seen a handful of times. V gene TRBV6-1 combines with J gene TRBJ2-1; the match to TRBD2 covers 8 bases. CDR3 length equals 16 residues. V was clipped by 8 bases and J by 2 bases; unmatched bases: 11. Per the germline V gene, CDR1 is MNHNS and CDR2 is SASEGT. As DNA, the CDR3 is TGTGCCAGCCGCCCGGGGGGGCTAGCGGCCTACAATGAGCAGTTCTTC. Protein sequence: CASRPGGLAAYNEQFF.

The chain has TRBV20-1 and TRBJ2-1; TRBD1 or TRBD2 may be the D gene (6 bases each). The CDR3 has 15 residues. Germline CDR1 is DFQATT and CDR2 is SNEGSKA (reference sequence). V was trimmed by 3 bases and J by 7 bases, leaving 19 bases between them. The CDR3: CSARRGATGVNEQFF. In DNA, the CDR3 is TGCAGTGCTAGGAGGGGGGCCACCGGGGTGAATGAGCAGTTCTTC.

The chain employs TRBV7-9 and TRBJ1-3, with TRBD1 matching 7 bases. This CDR3 has 16 residues. The V segment lost 1 base and the J segment 8 bases; nucleotides outside the gene matches: 11. CDR1 is SEHNR, CDR2 FQNEAQ, per germline (reference sequence). CDR3 loop: CASSLGGGQLKHTIYF. The DNA for the CDR3 is TGTGCCAGCAGCTTAGGCGGGGGACAGTTGAAACACACCATATATTTT.

The sample holds a few counts of this clonotype. The chain employs TRBV6-5 and TRBJ2-7; D gene ambiguous. There are 15 residues in the CDR3. Trimming removed 0 bases at V and 4 bases at J, with 13 bases between. CDR1 is MNHEY, CDR2 SVGAGI, per germline. The CDR3 region is CASSYSPADTYEQYF. The CDR3, as DNA: TGTGCCAGCAGTTACTCCCCCGCGGATACATACGAGCAGTACTTC.

This clonotype was detected many times. This chain joins TRBV4-1 and TRBJ1-4; maybe TRBD1 (6 bases). Germline CDR1 is MGHRA and CDR2 is YSYEKL. CDR3 length: 16 residues. With 0 bases removed from V and 8 bases from J, the gap between germline ends came to 16 bases. CDR3 sequence reads: CASSQDNWGAGEKLFF. The CDR3 DNA sequence: TGCGCCAGCAGCCAAGATAACTGGGGGGCAGGGGAAAAACTGTTTTTT.

The rearrangement joins TRBV30 to TRBJ2-7; the D is unclear. The ends were cut back, 3 bases at V and 2 bases at J, with 17 bases in the middle. There are 15 residues in the CDR3. Per the germline V gene, CDR1 is GTSNPN and CDR2 is SVGIG (reference sequence). CDR3 sequence (DNA): TGTGCCTGGAGAATCCGGATGGGAAGACCCTACGAGCAGTACTTC. This translates into CAWRIRMGRPYEQYF.

J is TRBJ1-1 and V is TRBV20-1; possible D gene TRBD1, 6 bases. Trimming cost V 8 bases and J 3 bases, with 13 bases left between them. This CDR3 comprises 12 residues. Germline V gene data show CDR1 as DFQATT and CDR2 as SNEGSKA (reference sequence). CDR3 in DNA: TGCAGTCTCCGGCAGGGGTACACTGAAGCTTTCTTT. This translates into CSLRQGYTEAFF.

This clonotype occurred a few times. The V and J genes are TRBV20-1 and TRBJ2-6, with 8 bases that match TRBD1. The germline V gene encodes CDR1 DFQATT and CDR2 SNEGSKA (reference sequence). With 4 bases clipped from V and 2 bases from J, the junction kept 1 base outside the gene matches. The CDR3 length is 14 residues. CDR3 sequence: CSATGGTGANVLTF. As DNA, the CDR3 is TGCAGTGCTACAGGGGGCACTGGGGCCAACGTCCTGACTTTC.

The chain joins TRBV7-6 to TRBJ2-7, with D possibly being TRBD1 or TRBD2 (6 bases each). The germline gives CDR1 SGHVS, CDR2 FNYEAQ. The CDR3 length is 15 residues. With 2 bases removed from V and 2 bases from J, the gap between germline ends came to 13 bases. Written as DNA, the CDR3 is TGTGCCAGCAGCTTACTGCCAGGGGAGGCCTACGAGCAGTACTTC. Its translation is CASSLLPGEAYEQYF.

This clonotype has just a few counts. The rearrangement joins TRBV20-1 to TRBJ2-7, with D perhaps matching TRBD1 (6 bases). Germline V gene data show CDR1 as DFQATT and CDR2 as SNEGSKA (reference sequence). The CDR3 length is 15 residues. Trimming shortened V by 0 bases and J by 4 bases, and 16 bases separated the two germline ends. The CDR3 DNA reads TGCAGTGCTAGAGATCCCACAGGGCGAATGTACGAGCAGTACTTC. Translation: CSARDPTGRMYEQYF.

This clonotype was picked up a small number of times. The CDR3 is CASEPTMNTEAFF. The CDR3 nucleotides read TGTGCCAGCGAACCGACAATGAACACTGAAGCTTTCTTT. The chain recombines TRBV6-1 with TRBJ1-1; D ambiguous. CDR3 length equals 13 residues. Germline loops: CDR1 MNHNS, CDR2 SASEGT. Trimming removed 8 bases at V and 0 bases at J, with 10 bases between.

V usage is TRBV5-1 and J usage is TRBJ2-1, with D perhaps given as TRBD1 or TRBD2 (7 bases each). Trimming pared 1 base from V and 8 bases from J, leaving 16 bases between. The germline V gene encodes CDR1 SGHRS and CDR2 YFSETQ. This CDR3 contains 15 residues. This chain's CDR3 is CASSLLSSGGDEQFF. CDR3 sequence (DNA): TGCGCCAGCAGCTTGTTGAGTTCAGGGGGGGATGAGCAGTTCTTC.

The chain carries TRBV27 and TRBJ2-1; D unresolved. Looked up from germline, CDR1 is MNHEY and CDR2 is SMNVEV (reference sequence). The CDR3 is 19 residues long. V lost 5 bases and J lost 3, with 26 bases in between. The DNA of the CDR3 is TGTGCCAGCAGTATTAAAGTGCCTGACGACCCCAAAGACTACAATGAGCAGTTCTTC. Translated: CASSIKVPDDPKDYNEQFF.

The chain combines TRBV7-8 with TRBJ2-3, with a weak D call TRBD2 (7 bases). CDR3 length equals 18 residues. Germline lookup yields CDR1 SGHVS and CDR2 FQNEAQ. V was trimmed by 2 bases and J by 5 bases, leaving 23 bases between them. The CDR3 loop is CASSLPAKGRGLGDTQYF. Here the CDR3 DNA reads TGTGCCAGCAGCTTACCCGCAAAGGGGAGGGGGTTAGGAGATACGCAGTATTTT.

The rearrangement joins TRBV4-2 to TRBJ1-3; no clear D. V was cut by 1 base and J by 0 bases, with 7 bases left in between. The CDR3 runs 15 residues. CDR1 is LGHNA and CDR2 is YNFKEQ in the germline V gene. The CDR3 DNA follows: TGTGCCAGCAGCCAAGTTCATAACTCTGGAAACACCATATATTTT. Protein: CASSQVHNSGNTIYF.

This clonotype was seen only a few times. The DNA for the CDR3 is TGTGCCAGCAGCCACAGGGGGACAGGGGGCTTAAATGAGCAGTTCTTC. The encoded protein is CASSHRGTGGLNEQFF. The V gene is TRBV12-3 or TRBV12-4, the J gene TRBJ2-1, with 12 bases fitting TRBD1. The CDR3 extends over 16 amino acids. The ends lost 6 bases at V and 7 bases at J; junction bases unmatched: 10.